This is a list of T cell receptor beta chains from one sample in a study of shared clonotypes between healthy human individuals. Method: immunoSEQ multiplex PCR; TCRdb's copy keeps in-frame clones and lacks some. Of hundreds of thousands of clones listed, 95% to 98% are singletons. Sample: naive CD8+ T cells sorted from blood. The receptors shown here come from a young man in good health. Each CDR3 is given with its conserved first and last residue. A D gene is named only where the DNA matches it firmly. Clone size is given for some rows only: seen once, a few or many times, or a class if the clone is expanded.

TRBV27	-	-	TRBJ2-2	TGTGCCAGCAGTTCTAACACCGGGGAGCTGTTTTTT	CASSSNTGELFF
TRBV30	TRBD2	-	TRBJ2-7	TGTGCCTGGAGTGAAACAACTCGGACTAGCGGACCTTACGAGCAGTACTTC	CAWSETTRTSGPYEQYF
TRBV18	-	-	TRBJ1-1	TGTGCCAGCTCACCAACGACAATCGAAGCTTTCTTT	CASSPTTIEAFF
TRBV7-8	-	-	TRBJ2-7	TGTGCCAGCAGCGACCGTAGCGGAGCCAACCACTACGAGCAGTACTTC	CASSDRSGANHYEQYF
TRBV7-9	-	-	TRBJ1-1	TGTGCCAGCAGCTTAGCGCTCACCGGTGAAGCTTTCTTT	CASSLALTGEAFF
TRBV5-5	-	once	TRBJ2-5	TGTGCCAGCAGCCCGATCCTGATTGGGCAGACCCAGTACTTC	CASSPILIGQTQYF
TRBV11-2	TRBD1	-	TRBJ1-1	TGTGCCAGCAGCTTGTCACCGACAGGGGGTACTGAAGCTTTCTTT	CASSLSPTGGTEAFF
TRBV15	-	-	TRBJ1-5	TGTGCCACCAGCAGAGATCGGCAGCACTATAGCAATCAGCCCCAGCATTTT	CATSRDRQHYSNQPQHF
TRBV4-1	-	-	TRBJ2-7	TGCGCCAGCAGCCAAGAATTCCCCCCGGCAGCGGGTTGGGCCTACTTC	CASSQEFPPAAGWAYF
TRBV5-6	-	-	TRBJ1-2	TGTGCCAGCAGCTTGATAACAGCTAACTATGGCTACACCTTC	CASSLITANYGYTF
TRBV28	-	-	TRBJ2-7	TGTGCCAGCGGTCGCAGCCCCTACGAGCAGTACTTC	CASGRSPYEQYF
TRBV27	TRBD1	-	TRBJ2-7	TGTGCCAGCAGTGTCTCGGGACAGGGGACCTACGAGCAGTACTTC	CASSVSGQGTYEQYF
TRBV28	-	-	TRBJ2-5	TGTGCCAGCAGTTTTGGACTAACTAAAGAGACCCAGTACTTC	CASSFGLTKETQYF
TRBV4-1	-	-	TRBJ1-5	TGCGCCAGCAGCAGACGGACAGAGCCCTCCAATCAGCCCCAGCATTTT	CASSRRTEPSNQPQHF
TRBV10-3	-	-	TRBJ2-5	TGTGCCATCAGTGAGTCCCGGGACTACCAAGAGACCCAGTACTTC	CAISESRDYQETQYF
TRBV9	TRBD2	-	TRBJ2-1	TGTGCCAGCAGCGTAGAGGGACTATACAATGAGCAGTTCTTC	CASSVEGLYNEQFF
TRBV7-3	TRBD1	-	TRBJ2-2	TGTGCCAGCAGCGGGACAGGGGACTACACCGGGGAGCTGTTTTTT	CASSGTGDYTGELFF
TRBV9	-	-	TRBJ2-2	TGTGCCAGCAGCTCAGGGTTAATCTCACCCGGGGAGCTGTTTTTT	CASSSGLISPGELFF
TRBV10-3	-	-	TRBJ2-3	TGTGCCATCAGTGAGATAGGGATGGGCGGCACAGATACGCAGTATTTT	CAISEIGMGGTDTQYF
TRBV29-1	-	-	TRBJ2-7	TGCAGCGTTAAAGCGGCCAGTTACGAGCAGTACTTC	CSVKAASYEQYF
TRBV5-1	TRBD2	-	TRBJ2-3	TGCGCCAGCAGCTTGGGACTAGCGGGGCTGACAGATACGCAGTATTTT	CASSLGLAGLTDTQYF
TRBV5-1	-	-	TRBJ2-4	TGCGCCAGCAGCTTGGAAAGGGAAGGACACATTCAGTACTTC	CASSLEREGHIQYF
TRBV7-2	-	-	TRBJ2-2	TGTGCCAGCAGCTCACACACCGGGGAGCTGTTTTTT	CASSSHTGELFF
TRBV4-1	-	-	TRBJ2-7	TGCGCCAGCAGCCAAGCCGCCCTCAGCTCCTACGAGCAGTACTTC	CASSQAALSSYEQYF
TRBV6-6	-	-	TRBJ2-1	TGTGCCAGCAGTTACGAGGAGGGTTACAATGAGCAGTTCTTC	CASSYEEGYNEQFF
TRBV4-1	-	-	TRBJ1-1	TGCGCCAGCAGCCCGAACGGACAGAACACTGAAGCTTTCTTT	CASSPNGQNTEAFF
TRBV7-9	-	-	TRBJ2-7	TGTGCCAGCAGCTTACCTCCGTTAGCGACACCCCACTACGAGCAGTACTTC	CASSLPPLATPHYEQYF
TRBV11-2	TRBD2	-	TRBJ2-1	TGTGCCAGCAGACCTACAGGACTAGCCGGTGAGCAGTTCTTC	CASRPTGLAGEQFF
TRBV4-2	TRBD1	-	TRBJ2-3	TGTGCCAGCAGCCAACCCCGAGGACAGGGGTCAGATACGCAGTATTTT	CASSQPRGQGSDTQYF
TRBV11-2	-	-	TRBJ2-3	TGTGCCAGCAGTTGGGCGGCGGGACGGACAGATACGCAGTATTTT	CASSWAAGRTDTQYF
TRBV7-9	TRBD2	-	TRBJ2-7	TGTGCCAGCAGCCCGGGACTAGGTTACGAGCAGTACTTC	CASSPGLGYEQYF
TRBV27	TRBD1	-	TRBJ2-1	TGTGCCAGCAGTGATGACAGGGGGCGAGGCGATGAGCAGTTCTTC	CASSDDRGRGDEQFF
TRBV13	-	-	TRBJ1-1	TGTGCCAGCAGCTTGGGACGGTACACTGAAGCTTTCTTT	CASSLGRYTEAFF
TRBV7-6	-	-	TRBJ2-1	TGTGCCAGCAGCCCGTTGACAGGATCCAATGAGCAGTTCTTC	CASSPLTGSNEQFF
TRBV11-2	TRBD2	-	TRBJ2-5	TGTGCCAGCAGCGGTTTCCAGCGGGACCACCCAGGAGCCCAGTACTTC	CASSGFQRDHPGAQYF
TRBV29-1	-	-	TRBJ2-5	TGCAGCGTTGAAGTTGCAGGGGTACAAGAGACCCAGTACTTC	CSVEVAGVQETQYF
TRBV7-6	-	-	TRBJ2-2	TGTGCCAGCAGCTTAAACCCAACTCCGAACACCGGGGAGCTGTTTTTT	CASSLNPTPNTGELFF
TRBV4-1	-	-	TRBJ2-7	TGCGCCAGCAGCCAAATAGGGGGAAGGGACACCTACGAGCAGTACTTC	CASSQIGGRDTYEQYF
TRBV19	-	-	TRBJ2-5	TGTGCCAGTAATTCACCAGGGCGGGAGACCCAGTACTTC	CASNSPGRETQYF
TRBV7-9	TRBD2	-	TRBJ2-1	TGTGCCAGCCGCAAGGCGGGGACTAGCGGGAGACCTGAGCAGTTCTTC	CASRKAGTSGRPEQFF
TRBV6-1	-	-	TRBJ2-7	TGTGCCAGCAGTGAAGAGGGGCTGACGCCTTACGAGCAGTACTTC	CASSEEGLTPYEQYF
TRBV2	-	-	TRBJ2-7	TGTGCCAGCAAGTCCCTTGACGTCTACGAGCAGTACTTC	CASKSLDVYEQYF
TRBV5-1	-	-	TRBJ2-1	TGCGCCAGCACAGACGGCTACAATGAGCAGTTCTTC	CASTDGYNEQFF
TRBV12-5	-	-	TRBJ2-1	TGTGCTAGTGGTTTGGAAGGGGGAGCCTACAATGAGCAGTTCTTC	CASGLEGGAYNEQFF
TRBV14	TRBD2	once	TRBJ2-1	TGTGCCAGCAGCCCCCGGACTAGCGGCTACAATGAGCAGTTCTTC	CASSPRTSGYNEQFF
TRBV7-8	-	-	TRBJ2-2	TGTGCCAGCAGCGCCTCACTCGGGAACACCGGGGAGCTGTTTTTT	CASSASLGNTGELFF
TRBV7-6	TRBD2	-	TRBJ2-7	TGTGCCAGCAGCGTAGAGGCTAGCGGGAGGATTTGGTACTTC	CASSVEASGRIWYF
TRBV11-3	-	-	TRBJ2-2	TGTGCCAGCAGCCGGGACACCGGGGAGCTGTTTTTT	CASSRDTGELFF
TRBV7-6	-	-	TRBJ2-3	TGTGCCAGCAGCTTATCTAGGGGACCAGATACGCAGTATTTT	CASSLSRGPDTQYF
TRBV2	-	-	TRBJ2-7	TGTGCCAGCAGTGATCTAGGGACGGGGGCCTACGAGCAGTACTTC	CASSDLGTGAYEQYF
TRBV5-1	TRBD1	-	TRBJ2-7	TGCGCCAGTTGGGGACAGGGCAGACACGAGCAGTACTTC	CASWGQGRHEQYF
TRBV27	TRBD1	-	TRBJ2-1	TGTGCCAGCAGCGGACAGGGGGCGGCCTACAATGAGCAGTTCTTC	CASSGQGAAYNEQFF
TRBV10-1	-	-	TRBJ2-3	TGCGCCAGCAGTGAGTCGACGAGTGCAGATACGCAGTATTTT	CASSESTSADTQYF
TRBV27	-	-	TRBJ2-1	TGTGCCAGCAGTTCCTCGAATGAGCAGTTCTTC	CASSSSNEQFF
TRBV29-1	TRBD1	-	TRBJ1-1	TGCAGCGCACAGGGGGCCGTGAACACTGAAGCTTTCTTT	CSAQGAVNTEAFF
TRBV5-1	-	-	TRBJ2-1	TGCGCCAGCAGCCCTGCGGGGACTGATAACAATGAGCAGTTCTTC	CASSPAGTDNNEQFF
TRBV4-1	-	once	TRBJ2-6	TGCGCCAGCAGCCTGGCCTCTGGGGCCAACGTCCTGACTTTC	CASSLASGANVLTF
TRBV7-3	TRBD1	-	TRBJ1-1	TGTGCCAGCAGCATTGGACAGGGGGCGACTGAAGCTTTCTTT	CASSIGQGATEAFF
TRBV7-9	TRBD2	-	TRBJ2-2	TGTGCCAGCAGCCCAAGGACTAGCGGGAGTCCCCGGGAGCTGTTTTTT	CASSPRTSGSPRELFF
TRBV5-4	-	-	TRBJ2-7	TGTGCCAGCAGCTGGGCCGACGGGTACGAGCAGTACTTC	CASSWADGYEQYF